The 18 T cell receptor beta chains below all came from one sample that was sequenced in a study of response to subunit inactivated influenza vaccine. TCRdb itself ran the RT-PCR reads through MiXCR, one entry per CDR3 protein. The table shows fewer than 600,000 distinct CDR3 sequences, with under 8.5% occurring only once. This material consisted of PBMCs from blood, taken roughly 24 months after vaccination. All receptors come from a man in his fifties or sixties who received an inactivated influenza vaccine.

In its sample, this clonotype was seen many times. The CDR3 protein is CASSLQGTFGELFF. The CDR3 DNA follows: TGTGCCAGCAGCCTCCAGGGAACTTTCGGGGAGCTGTTTTTT. The chain has TRBV7-3 and TRBJ2-2, with D maybe TRBD1 (5 bases). There are 14 residues in the CDR3. From germline, CDR1 is SGHTA and CDR2 FQGTGA. The V and J ends lost 5 bases and 7 bases respectively, with 14 bases between them.

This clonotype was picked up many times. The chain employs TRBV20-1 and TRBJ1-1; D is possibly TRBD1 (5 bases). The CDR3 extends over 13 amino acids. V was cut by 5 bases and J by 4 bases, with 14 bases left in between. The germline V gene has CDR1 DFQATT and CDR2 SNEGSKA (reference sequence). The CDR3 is CSAGLGGGTEAFF. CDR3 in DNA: TGCAGTGCTGGATTGGGGGGTGGCACTGAAGCTTTCTTT.

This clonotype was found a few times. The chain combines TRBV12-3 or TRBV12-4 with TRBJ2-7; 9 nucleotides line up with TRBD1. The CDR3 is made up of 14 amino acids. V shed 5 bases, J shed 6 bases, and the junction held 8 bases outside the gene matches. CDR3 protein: CASSPGTGPSEQYF. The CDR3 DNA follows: TGTGCCAGCAGTCCCGGGACAGGGCCAAGCGAGCAGTACTTC.

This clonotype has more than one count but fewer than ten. CDR3 region: CASSFQGGRTEAFF. CDR3 bases: TGTGCCAGCAGTTTCCAGGGCGGGAGGACTGAAGCTTTCTTT. The genes are TRBV12-3 or TRBV12-4 and TRBJ1-1; maybe TRBD1 (5 bases). The CDR3 is made up of 14 amino acids. Trimming took 3 bases from V and 5 from J, leaving 13 bases between them.

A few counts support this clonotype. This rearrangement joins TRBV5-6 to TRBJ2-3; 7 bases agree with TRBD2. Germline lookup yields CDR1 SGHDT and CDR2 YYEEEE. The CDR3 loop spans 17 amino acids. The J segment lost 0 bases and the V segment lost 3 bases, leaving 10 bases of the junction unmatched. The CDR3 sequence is CASSYERGGPSTDTQYF. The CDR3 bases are TGTGCCAGCAGCTACGAGCGGGGAGGGCCTAGCACAGATACGCAGTATTTT.

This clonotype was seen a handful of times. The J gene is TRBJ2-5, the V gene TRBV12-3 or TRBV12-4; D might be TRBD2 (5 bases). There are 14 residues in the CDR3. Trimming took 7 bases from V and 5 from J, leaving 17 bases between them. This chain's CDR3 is CASKLASNEETQYF. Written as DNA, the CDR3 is TGTGCCAGCAAATTAGCGAGCAACGAGGAGACCCAGTACTTC.

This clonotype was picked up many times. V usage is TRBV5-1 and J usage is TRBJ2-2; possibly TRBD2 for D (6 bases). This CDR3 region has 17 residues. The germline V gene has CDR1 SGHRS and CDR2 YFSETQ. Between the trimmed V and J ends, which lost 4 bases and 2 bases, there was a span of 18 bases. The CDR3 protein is CASSPSRGGSNTGELFF. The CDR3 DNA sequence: TGCGCCAGCAGCCCCTCACGGGGAGGCTCTAACACCGGGGAGCTGTTTTTT.

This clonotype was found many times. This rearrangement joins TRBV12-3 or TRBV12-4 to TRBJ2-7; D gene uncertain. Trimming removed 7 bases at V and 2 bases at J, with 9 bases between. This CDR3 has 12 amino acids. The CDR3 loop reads CASKGKTYEQYF. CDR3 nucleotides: TGTGCCAGCAAGGGTAAAACCTACGAGCAGTACTTC.

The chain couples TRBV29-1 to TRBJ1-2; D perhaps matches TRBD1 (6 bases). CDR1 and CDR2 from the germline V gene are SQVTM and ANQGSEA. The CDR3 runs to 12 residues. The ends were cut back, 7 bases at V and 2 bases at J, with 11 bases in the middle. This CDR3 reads CSAQGQNYGYTF. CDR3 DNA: TGCAGCGCTCAAGGACAGAACTATGGCTACACCTTC.

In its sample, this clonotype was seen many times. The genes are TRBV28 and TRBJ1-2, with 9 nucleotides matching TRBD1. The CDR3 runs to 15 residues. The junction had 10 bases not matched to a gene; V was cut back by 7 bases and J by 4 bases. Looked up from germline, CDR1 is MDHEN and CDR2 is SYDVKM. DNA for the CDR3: TGTGCCAGCACCTCCGGGACAGGGATTATCTATGGCTACACCTTC. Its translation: CASTSGTGIIYGYTF.

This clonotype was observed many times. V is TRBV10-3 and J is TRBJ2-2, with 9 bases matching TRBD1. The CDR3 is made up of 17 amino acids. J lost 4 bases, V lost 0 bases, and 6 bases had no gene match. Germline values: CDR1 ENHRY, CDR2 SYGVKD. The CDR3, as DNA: TGTGCCATCAGTGAGTCAGTTGGGACAGGGATCACCGGGGAGCTGTTTTTT. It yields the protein CAISESVGTGITGELFF.

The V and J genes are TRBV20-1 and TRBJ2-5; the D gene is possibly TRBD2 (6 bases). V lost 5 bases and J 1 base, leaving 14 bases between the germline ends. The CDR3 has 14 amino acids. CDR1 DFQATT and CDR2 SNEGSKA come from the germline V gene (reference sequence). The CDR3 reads CSAFGTGVQETQYF. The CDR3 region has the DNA TGCAGTGCTTTCGGGACGGGGGTCCAAGAGACCCAGTACTTC.

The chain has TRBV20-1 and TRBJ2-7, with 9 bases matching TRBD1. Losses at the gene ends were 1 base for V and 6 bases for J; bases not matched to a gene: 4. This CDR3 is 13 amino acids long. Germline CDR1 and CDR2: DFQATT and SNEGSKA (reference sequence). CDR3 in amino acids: CSARGQGGVEQYF. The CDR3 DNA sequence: TGCAGTGCTAGAGGACAGGGGGGGGTCGAGCAGTACTTC.

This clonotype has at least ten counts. The CDR3 nucleotides are TGTGCCAGCAGCTTAGGGCCGGACAGGGGCCTCTACAATGAGCAGTTCTTC. Encoded protein: CASSLGPDRGLYNEQFF. The rearrangement links TRBV7-6 to TRBJ2-1, with TRBD1 matching 9 bases. CDR3 size: 17 residues. Germline V CDR1 and CDR2: SGHVS, FNYEAQ. The ends lost 1 base at V and 3 bases at J; junction bases unmatched: 7.

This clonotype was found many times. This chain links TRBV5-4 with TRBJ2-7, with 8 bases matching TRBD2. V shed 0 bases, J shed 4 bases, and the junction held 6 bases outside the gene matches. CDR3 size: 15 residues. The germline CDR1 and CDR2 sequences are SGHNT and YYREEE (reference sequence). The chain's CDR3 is CASSLESSGLYEQYF. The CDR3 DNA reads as TGTGCCAGCAGCTTGGAGTCTAGCGGGCTGTACGAGCAGTACTTC.

CDR3 region: CSVVGMRKASFNEQFF. DNA for the CDR3: TGCAGCGTTGTCGGGATGAGAAAGGCTAGCTTCAATGAGCAGTTCTTC. V gene TRBV29-1 combines with J gene TRBJ2-1, with D possibly matching TRBD2 (5 bases). In germline, CDR1 is SQVTM, CDR2 ANQGSEA. This CDR3 is 16 amino acids long. V shed 4 bases and J shed 6 bases, with 22 bases lying between them.

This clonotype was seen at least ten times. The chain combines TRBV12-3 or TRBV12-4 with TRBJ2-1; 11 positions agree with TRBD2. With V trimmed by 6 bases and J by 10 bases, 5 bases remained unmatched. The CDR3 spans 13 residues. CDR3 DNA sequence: TGTGCCAGCAGGACTAGCGGGGTAGAGGAGCAGTTCTTC. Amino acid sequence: CASRTSGVEEQFF.

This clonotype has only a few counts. CDR3 DNA sequence: TGTGCCAGCAGTTACGTTTCTTCTGGCGAGCAGTACTTC. This codes for CASSYVSSGEQYF. The rearrangement joins TRBV6-2 or TRBV6-3 to TRBJ2-7, with D unclear. Looked up from germline, CDR1 is MNHEY and CDR2 is SVGEGT. This CDR3 has 13 residues. V shed 2 bases and J shed 6 bases, with 11 bases lying between them.